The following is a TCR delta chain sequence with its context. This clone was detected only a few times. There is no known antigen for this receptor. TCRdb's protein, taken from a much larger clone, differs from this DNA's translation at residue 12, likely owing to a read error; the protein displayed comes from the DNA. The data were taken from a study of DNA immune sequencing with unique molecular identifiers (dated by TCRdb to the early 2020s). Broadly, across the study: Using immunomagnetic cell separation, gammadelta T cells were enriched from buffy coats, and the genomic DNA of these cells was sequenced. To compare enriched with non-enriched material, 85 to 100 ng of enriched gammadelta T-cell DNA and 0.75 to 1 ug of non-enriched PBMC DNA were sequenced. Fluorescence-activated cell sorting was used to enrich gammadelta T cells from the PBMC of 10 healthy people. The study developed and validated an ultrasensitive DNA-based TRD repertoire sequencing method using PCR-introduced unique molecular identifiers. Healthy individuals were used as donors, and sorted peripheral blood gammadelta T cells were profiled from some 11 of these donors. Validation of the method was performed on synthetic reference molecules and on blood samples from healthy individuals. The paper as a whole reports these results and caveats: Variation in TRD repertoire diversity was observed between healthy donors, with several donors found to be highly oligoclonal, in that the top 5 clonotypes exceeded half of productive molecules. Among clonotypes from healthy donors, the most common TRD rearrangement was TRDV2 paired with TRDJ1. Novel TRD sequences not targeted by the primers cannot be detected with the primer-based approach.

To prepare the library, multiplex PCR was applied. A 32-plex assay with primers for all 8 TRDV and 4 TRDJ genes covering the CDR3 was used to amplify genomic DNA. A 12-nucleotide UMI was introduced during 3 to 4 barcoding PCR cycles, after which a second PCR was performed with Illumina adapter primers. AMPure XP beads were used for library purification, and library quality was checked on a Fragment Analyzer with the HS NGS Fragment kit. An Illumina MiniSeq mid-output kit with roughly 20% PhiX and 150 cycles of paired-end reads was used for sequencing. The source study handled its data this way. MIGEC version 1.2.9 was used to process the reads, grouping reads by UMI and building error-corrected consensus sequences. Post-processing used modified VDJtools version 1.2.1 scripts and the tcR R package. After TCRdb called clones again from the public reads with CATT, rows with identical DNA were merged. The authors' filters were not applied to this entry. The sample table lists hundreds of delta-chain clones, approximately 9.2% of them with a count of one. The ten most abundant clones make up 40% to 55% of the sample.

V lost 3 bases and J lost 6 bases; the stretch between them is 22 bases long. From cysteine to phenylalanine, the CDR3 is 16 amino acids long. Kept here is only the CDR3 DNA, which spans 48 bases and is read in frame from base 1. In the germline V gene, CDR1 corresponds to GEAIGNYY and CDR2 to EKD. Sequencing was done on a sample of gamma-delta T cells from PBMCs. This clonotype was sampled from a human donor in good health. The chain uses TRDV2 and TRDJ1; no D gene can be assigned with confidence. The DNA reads TGTGCCTGTGACCCTCTTGGGTTGGTGAGTGAGTATAAACTCATCTTT. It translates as CACDPLGLVSEYKLIF.